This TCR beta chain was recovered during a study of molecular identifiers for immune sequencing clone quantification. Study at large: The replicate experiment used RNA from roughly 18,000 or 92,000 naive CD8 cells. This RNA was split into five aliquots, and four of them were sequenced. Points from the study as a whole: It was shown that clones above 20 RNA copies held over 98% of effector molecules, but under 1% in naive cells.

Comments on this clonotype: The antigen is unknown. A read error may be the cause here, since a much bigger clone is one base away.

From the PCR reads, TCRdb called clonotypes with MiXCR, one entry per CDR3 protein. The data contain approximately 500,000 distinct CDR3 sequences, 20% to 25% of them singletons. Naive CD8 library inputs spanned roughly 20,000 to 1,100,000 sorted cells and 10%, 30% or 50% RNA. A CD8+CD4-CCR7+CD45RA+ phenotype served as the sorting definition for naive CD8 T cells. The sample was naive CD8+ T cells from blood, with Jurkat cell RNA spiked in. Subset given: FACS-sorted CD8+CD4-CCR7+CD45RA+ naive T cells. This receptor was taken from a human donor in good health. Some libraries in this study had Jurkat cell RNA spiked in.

The CDR3: CASSSGGGNTGELFF. The CDR3 DNA reads as TGTGCCAGCAGCTCAGGCGGGGGAAACACCGGGGAGCTGTTTTTT. The chain couples TRBV7-9 to TRBJ2-2; 7 bases map to TRBD2. From germline, CDR1 is SEHNR and CDR2 FQNEAQ (reference sequence). The J segment lost 2 bases and the V segment lost 4 bases, leaving 4 bases of the junction unmatched. There are 15 residues in the CDR3.